Below, 10 T cell receptor beta chains from the same sample are listed, as sequenced in a study of read filtering for tumor transcriptome and immune sequencing. From 300 to 450 ng of RNA, a library with molecular barcoded alpha/delta and beta/gamma adaptors was made. MiXCR, run by TCRdb on the reads, gives a single entry per CDR3 protein. The sample holds approximately 62,000 distinct CDR3 sequences, roughly 20% seen once. The material sequenced was a population of CD138-negative cells sorted from bone marrow. The source is a donor at least 40 years old with multiple myeloma.

Of note for this clonotype: At one boundary the junction diverges from the germline segment, which might be a read error. V usage is TRBV3-1 and J usage is TRBJ1-1, with 9 bases that match TRBD1. Germline lookup yields CDR1 LGHDT and CDR2 YNNKEL (reference sequence). The CDR3 covers 12 residues. This CDR3 is CASRDRGTEASF. The DNA of the CDR3 is TGTGCCAGCAGGGACAGGGGAACTGAAGCTTCCTTT.

This clonotype has a count of ten or more. The V call is TRBV4-1, the J call TRBJ2-1; 7 bases are shared with TRBD1. Germline V gives CDR1 MGHRA, CDR2 YSYEKL. Trimming cost V 3 bases and J 2 bases; bases outside gene matches: 10. This CDR3 comprises 17 residues. The chain's CDR3 is CASSQQGTVNPYNEQFF. The CDR3 DNA reads TGCGCCAGCAGCCAGCAAGGGACAGTGAACCCCTACAATGAGCAGTTCTTC.

A word on this clonotype: A much larger clone differs by one base, so this may be a read error. In this CDR3 the conserved last residue, phenylalanine or tryptophan, is missing, so a read error is likely. The rearrangement links TRBV20-1 to TRBJ2-1, with no clear D. With 6 bases removed from V and 9 bases from J, the gap between germline ends came to 9 bases. CDR3 size: 10 residues. Germline CDR1 and CDR2: DFQATT and SNEGSKA (reference sequence). CDR3 region: CSAEGREQFL. Written as DNA, the CDR3 is TGCAGTGCCGAAGGTCGTGAGCAGTTCCTC.

This clonotype has ten or more counts. The chain combines TRBV11-2 with TRBJ2-3, with a tentative D call TRBD2 (6 bases). Germline CDR1 SGHAT, CDR2 FQNNGV. The CDR3 consists of 12 residues. With 5 bases removed from V and 10 bases from J, the gap between germline ends came to 13 bases. CDR3 region: CASSRLARAQYF. The CDR3 DNA sequence: TGTGCCAGCAGCCGTCTAGCGAGGGCGCAGTATTTT. The full variable domain, completed using reference TRBV11-2 and TRBJ2-3, is EAGVAQSPRYKIIEKRQSVAFWCNPISGHATLYWYQQILGQGPKLLIQFQNNGVVDDSQLPKDRFSAERLKGVDSTLKIQPAKLEDSAVYLCASSRLARAQYFGPGTRLTVL.

There are many counts of this clonotype. The V and J genes are TRBV7-8 and TRBJ2-7; D might be TRBD2 (6 bases). The germline CDR1 and CDR2 sequences are SGHVS and FQNEAQ. The CDR3 has 15 residues. V lost 0 bases, J lost 5 bases, and 14 bases lay in between. The CDR3 reads CASSLALRENHEQYF. The CDR3 DNA sequence: TGTGCCAGCAGCTTAGCGTTACGGGAGAACCACGAGCAGTACTTC.

This clonotype was counted ten times or more. The V gene is TRBV5-1, the J gene TRBJ2-3; 8 bases line up with TRBD2. The J segment lost 0 bases and the V segment lost 0 bases, leaving 12 bases of the junction unmatched. CDR3 length equals 19 residues. CDR1 is SGHRS, CDR2 YFSETQ, per germline. The CDR3 DNA follows: TGCGCCAGCAGCTTGGGACAGCTCCTGACTAGCGCTAGCACAGATACGCAGTATTTT. This gives the protein CASSLGQLLTSASTDTQYF.

This clonotype was detected ten times or more. V usage is TRBV29-1 and J usage is TRBJ2-2, with 7 bases that match TRBD2. Germline CDR1 reads SQVTM; CDR2 reads ANQGSEA. The CDR3 has 14 residues. J gave up 2 bases and V 5 bases, and 5 bases lay outside the gene matches. CDR3 coding DNA: TGCAGCGTTAGAGGCGGGAGAAACACCGGGGAGCTGTTTTTT. Its protein product is CSVRGGRNTGELFF.

The rearrangement uses TRBV5-8 and TRBJ2-5, with 8 bases matching TRBD1. V was clipped by 3 bases and J by 7 bases; unmatched bases: 17. Germline V gene data show CDR1 as SGHTS and CDR2 as YDEGEE. The CDR3 loop spans 17 amino acids. CDR3 sequence (DNA): TGTGCCAGCAGCTCCACAATAGGGCCGAGACAGGGGACGACCCAGTACTTC. Translating gives CASSSTIGPRQGTTQYF.

This clonotype was found many times. This chain links TRBV28 with TRBJ2-7; D gene uncertain. The CDR3 covers 11 residues. Looked up from germline, CDR1 is MDHEN and CDR2 is SYDVKM. V lost 7 bases to trimming and J lost 5 bases, with 9 bases between them. The CDR3 DNA is TGTGCCAGCAAGGGAACCCACGAGCAGTACTTC. It encodes CASKGTHEQYF.

This clonotype was picked up a small number of times. The J gene is TRBJ2-1, the V gene TRBV2; D might be TRBD1 or TRBD2, each matching 6 bases. The CDR3 length is 12 residues. The V end was cut by 8 bases, the J end by 14 bases, with 19 bases between. Germline assignment: CDR1 SNHLY and CDR2 FYNNEI. The CDR3 nucleotides read TGTGCCAGCCGCGAGGGGGGCGTATCGGAGTTCTTC. The encoded protein is CASREGGVSEFF.